This T cell receptor beta chain originates from a study of beta chain features in type 1 diabetes. Study-level points and caveats: A closer apparent resemblance between naive, central memory and Treg TCRB repertoires was seen in patients than in healthy donors. Within each of all four CD4+ subsets, Type 1 diabetes patients had TCRB CDR3s that were moderately but significantly shorter.

Cells sorted by CD45RO/CCR7/CD25/CD127/CD95/CD27 comprised CD4+ naive, central memory, regulatory and stem cell-like memory cells. This clone was found a few times. Its antigen is currently unknown. Germline-derived CDR1 and CDR2 are SGHRS and YFSETQ. The CDR3 sequence is 15 residues long. Trimming shortened V by 4 bases and J by 1 base, and 13 bases separated the two germline ends. cDNA synthesis used the whole RNA isolate, giving expressed TCRB sequences. Repertoires were generated with immunoSEQ multiplex PCR, while TCRdb's copy carries only in-frame clones and drops some. The data contain over 300,000 clones, 9.3% of them seen just once; the ten biggest clones take up roughly 1%.

The sequenced material came from central memory CD4+ T cells from blood. The chain couples TRBV5-1 to TRBJ2-3, with a weak D call TRBD2 (6 bases). This receptor was taken from a man between 25 and 39 years old with type 1 diabetes. CDR3 nucleotide sequence: TGCGCCAGCAGCCCTGGACTAAGCGGCACAGATACGCAGTATTTT. Protein sequence: CASSPGLSGTDTQYF.